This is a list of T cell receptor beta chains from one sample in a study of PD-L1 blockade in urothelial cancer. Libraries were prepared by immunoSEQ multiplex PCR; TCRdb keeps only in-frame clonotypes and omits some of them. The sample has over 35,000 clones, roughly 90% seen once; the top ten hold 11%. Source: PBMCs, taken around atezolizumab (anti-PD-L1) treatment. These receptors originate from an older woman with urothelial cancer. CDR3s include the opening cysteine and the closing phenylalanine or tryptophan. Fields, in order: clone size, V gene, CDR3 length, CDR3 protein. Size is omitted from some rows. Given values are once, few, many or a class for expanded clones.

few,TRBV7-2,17,CASSSMTGGGPQETQYF
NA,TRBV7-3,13,CASSLGSADEQYF
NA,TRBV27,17,CASRDQSGTGIGQPQHF
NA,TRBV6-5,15,CASSRAGSGANVLTF
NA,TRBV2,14,CASHLRGRGNEQFF
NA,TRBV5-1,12,CASSLGRYGYTF
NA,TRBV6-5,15,CASSRDRGRVKTQYF
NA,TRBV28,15,CASGIGRRGTDTQYF
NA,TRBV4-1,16,CASSPGGRPGQETQYF
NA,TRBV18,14,CASSPGQGNQPQHF
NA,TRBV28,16,CASSQTGYATNEKLFF
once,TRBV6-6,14,CASSLQGVMRGYTF
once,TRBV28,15,CASSLGTGGKETQYF
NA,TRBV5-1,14,CASSWDSGTYEQYF
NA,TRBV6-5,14,CASSRLAGSYEQYF
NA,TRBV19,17,CASSTWVWGRRTDTQYF
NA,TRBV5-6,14,CASKFLGGHAEQFF
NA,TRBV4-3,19,CASSQVTTSGSVVTDTQYF
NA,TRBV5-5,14,CASSFSQGQEKLFF
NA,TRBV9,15,CASSATTGALNEQFF
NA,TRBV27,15,CASSLIGSGYNEQFF
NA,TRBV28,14,CASSFWGGNTEAFF